The clone carrying this TCR beta chain was counted at least ten times. Antigen specificity is unknown. This sample stems from a study of T cells in Graves' hyperthyroidism and ophthalmopathy. Study observations and caveats: In the blood, most expanded thyroid clonotypes above 0.001 appeared as well.

In germline, CDR1 is MDHEN, CDR2 SYDVKM. The ends were cut back, 2 bases at V and 5 bases at J, with 3 bases in the middle. The length of the CDR3 is 12 residues. The source material, RNA transcripts, was used to amplify TCR beta CDR3 regions. In the first-round RT-PCR of the TCR CDR3, the HTBI primer set was used. Each CDR3 protein is one row after TCRdb ran MiXCR on the multiplex PCR reads. The table shows roughly 500,000 distinct CDR3 sequences, with 35% to 50% occurring only once. This clonotype was obtained from an adult woman with Graves' disease, either hyperthyroidism or ophthalmopathy (not recorded which). What was sequenced was peripheral blood or thyroid tissue (not recorded which). V and J are TRBV28 and TRBJ2-2; no definite D call. The CDR3 coding sequence is TGTGCCAGCAGTTTACGAACCGGGGAGCTGTTTTTT. This translates into CASSLRTGELFF.